Described below is a single T cell receptor (beta chain) sequence and its context. Its specificity is not known. PCR was performed using 60 Vbeta and 13 Jbeta primers. The assay was immunoSEQ multiplex PCR, and TCRdb's table has in-frame clones only and misses some. The repertoire holds about 83,000 clones, with under 80% as singletons. CDR3 length: 13 residues. With V trimmed by 8 bases and J by 6 bases, 7 bases remained unmatched. Germline V gene data show CDR1 as WNHNN and CDR2 as SYGVQD (reference sequence). This entry belongs to a study of cytomegalovirus exposure and HLA in healthy donors. Whole-study context: Clustering assigned approximately 79% of the approximately 400 genotyped donors to the Caucasian-associated ancestry cluster.

The study, taken as a whole, reports: The study flagged approximately 180 TCR beta chains as cytomegalovirus-associated. It was shown in a later analysis that HLA-associated TCR beta chains were more clonally expanded than other, equally common chains.

The sequencing sample was made of PBMCs. The sequence was obtained from a man younger than 35 in good health and CMV-seropositive. This chain joins TRBV10-1 and TRBJ1-5; 7 bases line up with TRBD1. The CDR3 reads CASQQGPGQPQHF. CDR3 sequence (DNA): TGCGCCAGCCAACAGGGGCCGGGTCAGCCCCAGCATTTT.